A single T cell receptor (beta chain) is shown here with its context. This sample is drawn from a study of cytomegalovirus exposure and HLA in healthy donors. The CDR3 is 15 amino acids. The V end lost 2 bases, the J end lost 0 bases, and 8 bases lay between the germline ends. Germline CDR1 SGHRS, CDR2 YFSETQ. The donors were healthy bone marrow donors. The PCR made use of 60 Vbeta and 13 Jbeta primers. TCRdb's copy holds only in-frame clones and misses some; the assay was immunoSEQ multiplex PCR. The table includes 100,000 to 150,000 clones, approximately 80% detected once. This clonotype originated in a woman in her 40s in good health and CMV-seronegative. The sequenced sample consisted of PBMCs. The rearrangement links TRBV5-1 to TRBJ2-2; D not certain. CDR3 sequence: CASSFSIANTGELFF. The DNA for the CDR3 is TGCGCCAGCAGCTTTAGTATCGCGAACACCGGGGAGCTGTTTTTT.